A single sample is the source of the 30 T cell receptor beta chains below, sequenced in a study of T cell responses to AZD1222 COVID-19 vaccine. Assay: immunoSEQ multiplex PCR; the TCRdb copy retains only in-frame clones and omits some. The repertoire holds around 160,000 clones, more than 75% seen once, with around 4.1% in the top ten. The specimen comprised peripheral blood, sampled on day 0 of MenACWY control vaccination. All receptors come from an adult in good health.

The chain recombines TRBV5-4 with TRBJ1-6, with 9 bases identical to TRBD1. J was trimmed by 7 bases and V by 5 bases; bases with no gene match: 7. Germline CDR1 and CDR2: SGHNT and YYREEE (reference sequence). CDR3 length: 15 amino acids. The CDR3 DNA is TGTGCCAGCAGACGAACAGGGGGCGAGAATTCACCCCTCCACTTT. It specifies CASRRTGGENSPLHF.

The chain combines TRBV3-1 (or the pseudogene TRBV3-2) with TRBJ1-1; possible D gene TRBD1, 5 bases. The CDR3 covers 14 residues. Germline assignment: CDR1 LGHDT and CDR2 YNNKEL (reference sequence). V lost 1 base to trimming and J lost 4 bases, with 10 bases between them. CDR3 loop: CASSQGEGTTEAFF. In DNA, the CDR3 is TGTGCCAGCAGCCAAGGAGAGGGGACCACTGAAGCTTTCTTT.

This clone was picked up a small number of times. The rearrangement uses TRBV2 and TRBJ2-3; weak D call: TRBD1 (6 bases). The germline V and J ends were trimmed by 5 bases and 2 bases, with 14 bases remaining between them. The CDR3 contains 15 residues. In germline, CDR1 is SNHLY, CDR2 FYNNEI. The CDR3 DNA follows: TGTGCCAGCAGTTTCACAGGGCTGGCCACAGATACGCAGTATTTT. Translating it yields CASSFTGLATDTQYF.

The CDR3 protein is CASSLTSGSNEQFF. Written as DNA, the CDR3 is TGTGCCAGCAGCCTGACTAGCGGCTCAAATGAGCAGTTCTTC. V usage is TRBV5-4 and J usage is TRBJ2-1; 9 bases agree with TRBD2. Germline V lookup: CDR1 SGHNT, CDR2 YYREEE (reference sequence). V was clipped by 4 bases and J by 7 bases; unmatched bases: 6. CDR3 length: 14 residues.

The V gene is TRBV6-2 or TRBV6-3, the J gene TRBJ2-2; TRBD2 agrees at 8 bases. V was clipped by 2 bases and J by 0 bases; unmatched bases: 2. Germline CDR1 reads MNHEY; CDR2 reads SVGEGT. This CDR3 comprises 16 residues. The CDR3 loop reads CASSYNGGANTGELFF. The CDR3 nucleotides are TGTGCCAGCAGTTACAACGGGGGGGCGAACACCGGGGAGCTGTTTTTT.

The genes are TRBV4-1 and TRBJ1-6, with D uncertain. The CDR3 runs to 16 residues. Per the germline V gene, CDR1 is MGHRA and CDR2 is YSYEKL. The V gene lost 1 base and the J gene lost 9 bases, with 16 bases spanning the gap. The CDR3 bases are TGCGCCAGCAGCCAAGTCGGCGGAAACTTGGGTTCACCCCTCCACTTT. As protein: CASSQVGGNLGSPLHF.

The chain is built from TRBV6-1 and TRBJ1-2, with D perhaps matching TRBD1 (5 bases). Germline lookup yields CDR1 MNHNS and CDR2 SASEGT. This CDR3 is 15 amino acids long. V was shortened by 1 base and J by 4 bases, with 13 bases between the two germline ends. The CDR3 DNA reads TGTGCCAGCAGTGAAGGGGCAGGGTCCTTCTATGGCTACACCTTC. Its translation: CASSEGAGSFYGYTF.

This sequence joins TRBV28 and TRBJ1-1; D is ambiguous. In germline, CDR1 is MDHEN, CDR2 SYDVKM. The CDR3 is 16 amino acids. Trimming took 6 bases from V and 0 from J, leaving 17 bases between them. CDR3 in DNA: TGTGCCAGCAGCCCGGCGGGAGTCGTCATGAACACTGAAGCTTTCTTT. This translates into CASSPAGVVMNTEAFF.

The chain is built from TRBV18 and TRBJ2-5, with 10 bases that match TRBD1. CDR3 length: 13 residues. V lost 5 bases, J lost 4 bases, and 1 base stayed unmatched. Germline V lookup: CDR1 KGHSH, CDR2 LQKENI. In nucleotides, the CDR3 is TGTGCCAGCTCAAGGGACAGGGGAGAGACCCAGTACTTC. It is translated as CASSRDRGETQYF.

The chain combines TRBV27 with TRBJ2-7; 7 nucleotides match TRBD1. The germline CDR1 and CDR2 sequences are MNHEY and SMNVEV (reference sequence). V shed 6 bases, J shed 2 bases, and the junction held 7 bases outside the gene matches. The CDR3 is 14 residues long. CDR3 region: CASSQTGYTYEQYF. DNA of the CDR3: TGTGCCAGCAGCCAGACAGGGTATACCTACGAGCAGTACTTC.

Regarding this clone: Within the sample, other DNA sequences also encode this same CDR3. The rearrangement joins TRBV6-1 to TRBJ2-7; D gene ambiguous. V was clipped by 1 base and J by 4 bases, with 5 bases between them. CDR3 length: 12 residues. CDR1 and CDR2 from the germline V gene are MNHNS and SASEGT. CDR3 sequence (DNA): TGTGCCAGCAGTGAAGGCACATACGAGCAGTACTTC. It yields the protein CASSEGTYEQYF.

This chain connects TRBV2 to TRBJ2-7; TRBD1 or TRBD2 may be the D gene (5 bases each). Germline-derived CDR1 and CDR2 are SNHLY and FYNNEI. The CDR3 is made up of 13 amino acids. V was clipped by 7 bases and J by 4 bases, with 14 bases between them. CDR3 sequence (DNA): TGTGCCAGCAACCGGGACCTCCTTTACGAGCAGTACGTC. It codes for CASNRDLLYEQYV.

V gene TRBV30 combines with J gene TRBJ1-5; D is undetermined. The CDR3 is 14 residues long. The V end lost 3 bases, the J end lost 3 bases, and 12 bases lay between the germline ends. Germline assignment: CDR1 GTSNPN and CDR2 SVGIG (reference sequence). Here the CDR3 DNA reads TGTGCCTGGAGCCCCGGGGATCCCAATCAGCCCCAGCATTTT. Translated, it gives CAWSPGDPNQPQHF.

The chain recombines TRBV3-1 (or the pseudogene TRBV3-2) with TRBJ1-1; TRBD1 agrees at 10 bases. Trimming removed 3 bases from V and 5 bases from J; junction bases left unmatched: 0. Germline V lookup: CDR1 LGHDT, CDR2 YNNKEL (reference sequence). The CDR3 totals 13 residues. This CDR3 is CASSQDRGTEAFF. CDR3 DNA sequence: TGTGCCAGCAGCCAGGACAGGGGGACTGAAGCTTTCTTT.

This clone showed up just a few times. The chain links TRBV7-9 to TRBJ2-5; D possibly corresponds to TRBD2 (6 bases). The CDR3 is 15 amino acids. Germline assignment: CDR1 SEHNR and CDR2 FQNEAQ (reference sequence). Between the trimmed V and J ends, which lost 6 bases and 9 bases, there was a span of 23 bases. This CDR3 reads CASRSAGNLWGAQYF. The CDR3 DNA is TGTGCCAGCAGATCCGCGGGCAACCTATGGGGGGCCCAGTACTTC. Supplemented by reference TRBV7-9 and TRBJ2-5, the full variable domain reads DTGVSQNPRHKITKRGQNVTFRCDPISEHNRLYWYRQTLGQGPEFLTYFQNEAQLEKSRLLSDRFSAERPKGSFSTLEIQRTEQGDSAMYLCASRSAGNLWGAQYFGPGTRLLVL.

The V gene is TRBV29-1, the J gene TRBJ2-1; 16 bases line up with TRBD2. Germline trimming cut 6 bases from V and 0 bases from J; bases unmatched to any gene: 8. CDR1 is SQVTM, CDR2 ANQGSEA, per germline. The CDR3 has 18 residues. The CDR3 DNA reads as TGCAGCGTCATGGGGACTAGCGGGGGGGCTGGCTCCTACAATGAGCAGTTCTTC. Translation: CSVMGTSGGAGSYNEQFF.

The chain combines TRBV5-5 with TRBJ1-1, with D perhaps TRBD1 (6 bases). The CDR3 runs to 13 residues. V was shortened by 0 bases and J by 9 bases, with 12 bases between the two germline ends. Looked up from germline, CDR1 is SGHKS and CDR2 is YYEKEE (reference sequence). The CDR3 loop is CASSLGQAAQAFF. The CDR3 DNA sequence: TGTGCCAGCAGCTTGGGACAGGCGGCCCAAGCTTTCTTT.

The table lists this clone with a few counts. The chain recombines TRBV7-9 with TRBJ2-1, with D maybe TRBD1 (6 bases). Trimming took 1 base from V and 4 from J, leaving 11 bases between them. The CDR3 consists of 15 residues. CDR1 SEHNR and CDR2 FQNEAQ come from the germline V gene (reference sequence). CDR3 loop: CASSLGAGVYNEQFF. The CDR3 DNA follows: TGTGCCAGCAGCTTAGGGGCAGGGGTATACAATGAGCAGTTCTTC.

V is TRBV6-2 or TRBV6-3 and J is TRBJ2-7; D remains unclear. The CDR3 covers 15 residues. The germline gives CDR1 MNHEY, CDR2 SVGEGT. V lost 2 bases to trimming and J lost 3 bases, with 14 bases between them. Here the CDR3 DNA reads TGTGCCAGCAGTTACAGGCAGGATCCTAACTACGAGCAGTACTTC. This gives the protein CASSYRQDPNYEQYF.

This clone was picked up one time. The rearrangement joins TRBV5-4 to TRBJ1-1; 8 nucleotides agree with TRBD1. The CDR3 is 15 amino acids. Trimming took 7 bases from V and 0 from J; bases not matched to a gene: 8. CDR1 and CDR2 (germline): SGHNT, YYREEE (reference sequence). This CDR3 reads CASLRQGALNTEAFF. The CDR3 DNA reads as TGTGCCAGCCTCAGGCAGGGGGCTTTGAACACTGAAGCTTTCTTT.

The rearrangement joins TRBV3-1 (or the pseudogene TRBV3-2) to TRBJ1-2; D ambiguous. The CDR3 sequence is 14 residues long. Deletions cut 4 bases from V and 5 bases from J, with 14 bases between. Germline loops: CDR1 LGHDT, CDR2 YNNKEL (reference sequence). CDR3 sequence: CASSPFREAYGYTF. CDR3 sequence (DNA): TGTGCCAGCAGCCCCTTCCGGGAGGCTTATGGCTACACCTTC.

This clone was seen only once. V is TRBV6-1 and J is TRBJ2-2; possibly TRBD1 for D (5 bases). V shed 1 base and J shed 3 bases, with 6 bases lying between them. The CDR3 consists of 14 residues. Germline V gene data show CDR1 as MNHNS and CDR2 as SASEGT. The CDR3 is CASSEGQYTGELFF. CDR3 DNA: TGTGCCAGCAGTGAAGGACAGTACACCGGGGAGCTGTTTTTT.

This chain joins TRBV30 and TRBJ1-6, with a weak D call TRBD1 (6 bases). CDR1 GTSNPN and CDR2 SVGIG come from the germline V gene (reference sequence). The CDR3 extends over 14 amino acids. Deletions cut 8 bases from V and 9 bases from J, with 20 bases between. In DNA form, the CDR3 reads TGTGCCCGCCTGACAGGAGGCTCCGGTTCACCCCTCCACTTT. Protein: CARLTGGSGSPLHF.

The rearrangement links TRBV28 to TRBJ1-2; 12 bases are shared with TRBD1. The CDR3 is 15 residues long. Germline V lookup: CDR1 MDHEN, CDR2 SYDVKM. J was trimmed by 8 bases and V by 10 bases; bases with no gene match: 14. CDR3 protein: CATSWGTGGARGYTF. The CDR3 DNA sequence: TGTGCCACCTCATGGGGGACAGGGGGCGCGAGGGGCTACACCTTC.

The DNA for the CDR3 is TGTGCCAGCAATTTTAACAGGGATCAGCCCCAGCATTTT. This translates into CASNFNRDQPQHF. The J gene is TRBJ1-5, the V gene TRBV19; possible D gene TRBD1, 6 bases. The V end was cut by 9 bases, the J end by 5 bases, with 14 bases between. CDR1 is LNHDA and CDR2 is SQIVND in the germline V gene (reference sequence). The CDR3 sequence is 13 residues long. Complete variable domain (other parts from reference TRBV19 and TRBJ1-5): DGGITQSPKYLFRKEGQNVTLSCEQNLNHDAMYWYRQDPGQGLRLIYYSQIVNDFQKGDIAEGYSVSREKKESFPLTVTSAQKNPTAFYLCASNFNRDQPQHFGDGTRLSIL.

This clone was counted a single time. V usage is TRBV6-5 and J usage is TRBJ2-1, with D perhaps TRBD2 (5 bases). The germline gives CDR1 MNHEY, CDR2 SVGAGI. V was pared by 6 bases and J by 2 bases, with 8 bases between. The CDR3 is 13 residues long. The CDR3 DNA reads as TGTGCCAGCAGCTACGGGGCCTACAATGAGCAGTTCTTC. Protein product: CASSYGAYNEQFF.

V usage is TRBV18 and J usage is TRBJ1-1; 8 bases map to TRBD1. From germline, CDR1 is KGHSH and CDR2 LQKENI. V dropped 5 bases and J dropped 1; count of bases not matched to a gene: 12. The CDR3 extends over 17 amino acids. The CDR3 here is CASSTNPGGVRNTEAFF. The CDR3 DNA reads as TGTGCCAGCTCAACCAATCCAGGGGGCGTAAGGAACACTGAAGCTTTCTTT.

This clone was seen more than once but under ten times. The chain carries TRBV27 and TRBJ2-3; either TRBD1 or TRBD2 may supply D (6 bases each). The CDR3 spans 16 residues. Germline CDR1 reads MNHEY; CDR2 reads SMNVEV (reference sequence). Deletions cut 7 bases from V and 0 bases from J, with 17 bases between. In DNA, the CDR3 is TGTGCCAGCACCCCAGGGGCGGGGACAAGCACAGATACGCAGTATTTT. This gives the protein CASTPGAGTSTDTQYF.

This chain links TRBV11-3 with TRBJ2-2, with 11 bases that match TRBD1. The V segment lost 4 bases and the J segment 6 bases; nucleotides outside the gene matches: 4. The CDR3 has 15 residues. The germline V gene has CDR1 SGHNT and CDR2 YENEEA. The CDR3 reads CASSSDRGRAGELFF. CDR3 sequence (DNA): TGTGCCAGCAGCTCGGACAGGGGGCGCGCCGGGGAGCTGTTTTTT. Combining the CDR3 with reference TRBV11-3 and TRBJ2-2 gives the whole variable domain EAGVVQSPRYKIIEKKQPVAFWCNPISGHNTLYWYLQNLGQGPELLIRYENEEAVDDSQLPKDRFSAERLKGVDSTLKIQPAELGDSAVYLCASSSDRGRAGELFFGEGSRLTVL.

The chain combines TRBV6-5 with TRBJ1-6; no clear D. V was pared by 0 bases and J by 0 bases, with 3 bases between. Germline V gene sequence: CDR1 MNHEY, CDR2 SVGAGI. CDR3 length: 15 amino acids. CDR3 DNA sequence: TGTGCCAGCAGTTACTCTTCCTCCTATAATTCACCCCTCCACTTT. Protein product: CASSYSSSYNSPLHF.